This entry lists 16 T cell receptor beta chains sequenced from one sample in a study of shared clonotypes between healthy human individuals. Data came from immunoSEQ multiplex PCR; TCRdb stores just in-frame clones and leaves some out. The table lists some 1,100,000 clones, about 84% of them singletons, with around 0.47% in the top ten. Specimen: memory CD4+ T cells from PBMCs. Subset denoted: CD45RA-negative fraction. The origin of the receptors is a man aged 18 to 30 in good health. Some clones in this sample may be carry-over from other donors' samples.

The chain couples TRBV7-6 to TRBJ2-1; D ambiguous. With 1 base removed from V and 4 bases from J, the gap between germline ends came to 5 bases. Germline loops: CDR1 SGHVS, CDR2 FNYEAQ. This CDR3 has 13 amino acids. DNA for the CDR3: TGTGCCAGCAGCTTAGATATATACAATGAGCAGTTCTTC. Residues: CASSLDIYNEQFF.

The rearrangement joins TRBV4-1 to TRBJ2-1; 8 bases are a match to TRBD2. CDR3 length: 20 amino acids. Trimming removed 0 bases from V and 3 bases from J; junction bases left unmatched: 16. From germline, CDR1 is MGHRA and CDR2 YSYEKL. The CDR3 protein is CASSQDSIRRGGRSYNEQFF. In nucleotides, the CDR3 is TGCGCCAGCAGCCAAGATTCGATCCGGAGGGGCGGGAGGAGCTACAATGAGCAGTTCTTC.

The chain has TRBV11-2 and TRBJ2-1; the D gene is possibly TRBD2 (6 bases). The CDR3 runs 13 residues. Trimming left V 3 bases short and J 10 bases short, with 13 bases between. Germline loops: CDR1 SGHAT, CDR2 FQNNGV. The CDR3 here is CASSFWAGGEQFF. The CDR3 DNA reads TGTGCCAGCAGCTTTTGGGCCGGGGGAGAGCAGTTCTTC.

This chain links TRBV7-3 with TRBJ2-3; 10 nucleotides match TRBD2. This CDR3 has 15 amino acids. Trimming cost V 5 bases and J 4 bases; bases outside gene matches: 6. The germline V gene has CDR1 SGHTA and CDR2 FQGTGA. The CDR3 sequence: CASSQGTSVADTQYF. The CDR3 DNA follows: TGTGCCAGCAGCCAGGGGACTAGCGTAGCAGATACGCAGTATTTT.

Here the CDR3 reads CATSRGWETQYF. For the CDR3, the DNA is TGTGCCACCAGCAGAGGTTGGGAGACGCAGTACTTC. The chain carries TRBV15 and TRBJ2-7; D is perhaps TRBD2 (5 bases). Looked up from germline, CDR1 is LNHNV and CDR2 is YYDKDF (reference sequence). The CDR3 has 12 amino acids. Trimming stripped 1 base from V and 9 bases from J, with 10 bases between.

The chain is built from TRBV10-1 and TRBJ1-2; unclear D gene. This CDR3 contains 13 residues. Germline CDR1 WNHNN, CDR2 SYGVQD (reference sequence). V lost 3 bases and J lost 4, with 9 bases in between. CDR3 bases: TGCGCCAGCAGTGACCGACTGATCTATGGCTACACCTTC. The encoded protein is CASSDRLIYGYTF.

This rearrangement joins TRBV7-8 to TRBJ1-4; no firm D call. V shed 0 bases and J shed 8 bases, with 10 bases lying between them. The CDR3 is made up of 14 amino acids. Germline V gene sequence: CDR1 SGHVS, CDR2 FQNEAQ. The CDR3, as DNA: TGTGCCAGCAGCTTAGCGCGGTTCGGGGAAAAACTGTTTTTT. This gives the protein CASSLARFGEKLFF.

The chain employs TRBV28 and TRBJ1-2; no clear D gene. The CDR3 totals 17 residues. CDR1 is MDHEN, CDR2 SYDVKM, per germline. V was cut by 1 base and J by 2 bases, with 17 bases left in between. CDR3 loop: CASSLSIRNSHNYGYTF. The CDR3 bases are TGTGCCAGCAGTTTATCGATACGGAATAGTCACAACTATGGCTACACCTTC.

The CDR3 nucleotides read TGTGCCAGCAGCCTGGGCGGGACAGGAAGTGGAAACACCATATATTTT. Translation gives CASSLGGTGSGNTIYF. The chain joins TRBV4-2 to TRBJ1-3, with 8 positions matching TRBD1. This CDR3 has 16 residues. Trimming removed 4 bases from V and 3 bases from J; junction bases left unmatched: 8. CDR1 and CDR2 from the germline V gene are LGHNA and YNFKEQ.

V and J are TRBV7-3 and TRBJ1-5, with D perhaps matching TRBD1 (5 bases). Per the germline V gene, CDR1 is SGHTA and CDR2 is FQGTGA. Trimming removed 2 bases from V and 5 bases from J, with 13 bases in between. The CDR3 loop spans 15 amino acids. For the CDR3, the DNA is TGTGCCAGCAGCTTAGATGGCAGGGACTATCAGCCCCAGCATTTT. Residues: CASSLDGRDYQPQHF.

The V gene is TRBV10-3, the J gene TRBJ1-2; no firm D call. CDR1 ENHRY and CDR2 SYGVKD come from the germline V gene. This CDR3 contains 17 residues. Trimming cost V 2 bases and J 3 bases, with 19 bases left between them. The CDR3 region is CAISEAHPGRMDYGYTF. In DNA, the CDR3 is TGTGCCATCAGTGAGGCCCACCCCGGGCGGATGGACTATGGCTACACCTTC.

V gene TRBV5-1 combines with J gene TRBJ2-7; TRBD1 might be the D (5 bases). The CDR3 is 13 amino acids. Germline loops: CDR1 SGHRS, CDR2 YFSETQ. V shed 0 bases and J shed 3 bases, with 7 bases lying between them. The CDR3 DNA follows: TGCGCCAGCAGCTTGGGTGGACACTACGAGCAGTACTTC. It translates to CASSLGGHYEQYF.

This rearrangement joins TRBV5-6 to TRBJ2-7, with 8 positions matching TRBD1. V shed 3 bases and J 3 bases; nucleotides not matched to a gene: 5. Germline loops: CDR1 SGHDT, CDR2 YYEEEE. This CDR3 contains 14 residues. The CDR3 loop reads CASSSLGTGYEQYF. CDR3 DNA: TGTGCCAGCAGCTCTCTCGGGACAGGCTACGAGCAGTACTTC.

The rearrangement links TRBV30 to TRBJ1-2; 7 bases match TRBD1. The germline gives CDR1 GTSNPN, CDR2 SVGIG (reference sequence). There are 15 residues in the CDR3. Germline trimming cut 5 bases from V and 6 bases from J; bases unmatched to any gene: 15. CDR3 sequence: CAWARSLGRGDGYTF. CDR3 bases: TGTGCCTGGGCCCGGTCGTTGGGCAGGGGGGATGGCTACACCTTC.

The genes are TRBV7-7 and TRBJ2-5; 13 bases line up with TRBD2. The germline V gene encodes CDR1 SSHAT and CDR2 FNYEAQ (reference sequence). CDR3 length: 15 residues. Trimming at V came to 5 bases and at J to 5 bases, leaving 5 bases not matched to a gene. The CDR3 loop is CASSAGLAGLETQYF. Here the CDR3 DNA reads TGTGCCAGCAGCGCGGGACTAGCGGGACTGGAGACCCAGTACTTC.

This clone appeared a single time. The V and J genes are TRBV18 and TRBJ1-1, with D unresolved. The CDR3 has 14 residues. The V end was cut by 2 bases, the J end by 0 bases, with 7 bases between. CDR1 and CDR2 (germline): KGHSH, LQKENI. The CDR3 coding sequence is TGTGCCAGCTCACCAGTCAGCTTGAACACTGAAGCTTTCTTT. Translating gives CASSPVSLNTEAFF.